The next 16 T cell receptor beta chains were all read from a single sample in a study of vaccination and CD4 T cells after COVID-19. Sequencing of the DNA from cultured CD4+ T cells was carried out with the Oncomine TCR Beta short-read assay. TCRdb fed the PCR reads into MiXCR, producing one record per CDR3 protein. The table has approximately 15,000 distinct CDR3 sequences, 45% to 60% seen once. Noted treatment: roughly 11-day PBMC culture with coronavirus spike peptide pools or control peptides (ViraFEST assay). For these TCRs, the target antigens are not known. The sequenced material came from CD4+ T cells from blood, cultured in vitro. The receptor source for this set is a human donor who had recovered from COVID-19.

This clonotype appeared a few times. DNA of the CDR3: TGTGCCAGCAGTTACCCCGGGCAGGGGAACTCCTACGAGCAGTACTTC. Translating it yields CASSYPGQGNSYEQYF. The chain combines TRBV27 with TRBJ2-7, with a tentative D call TRBD1 (6 bases). This CDR3 spans 16 amino acids. Germline CDR1 MNHEY, CDR2 SMNVEV (reference sequence). V was pared by 4 bases and J by 0 bases, with 16 bases between.

There are a few counts of this clonotype. V and J are TRBV7-2 and TRBJ1-1, with D maybe TRBD1 (6 bases). Trimming left V 5 bases short and J 2 bases short, with 15 bases between. Per germline, CDR1 SGHTA and CDR2 FQGNSA. The CDR3 contains 15 residues. CDR3 region: CASSPRTVTNTEAFF. For the CDR3, the DNA is TGTGCCAGCAGCCCAAGGACAGTCACTAACACTGAAGCTTTCTTT.

This clonotype appeared a single time. This chain uses TRBV25-1 with TRBJ1-4, with 10 bases matching TRBD1. CDR1 is MGHDK and CDR2 is SYGVNS in the germline V gene. V dropped 3 bases and J dropped 3; count of bases not matched to a gene: 7. This CDR3 spans 17 amino acids. The CDR3 DNA reads as TGTGCCAGCAGTGACCCGACAGGGGGCCGAGCTAATGAAAAACTGTTTTTT. It translates to CASSDPTGGRANEKLFF.

This clonotype was observed a handful of times. This sequence joins TRBV6-2 or TRBV6-3 and TRBJ2-7, with 8 bases that match TRBD2. With 7 bases clipped from V and 1 base from J, the junction kept 9 bases outside the gene matches. Germline CDR1 MNHEY, CDR2 SVGEGT. CDR3 length: 15 amino acids. DNA for the CDR3: TGTGCCAGCATCGCGCTGGGACTAGAATCCTACGAGCAGTACTTC. This encodes CASIALGLESYEQYF.

This clonotype was recorded a few times. This rearrangement joins TRBV2 to TRBJ2-2; no clear D gene. Trimming took off 3 bases at V and 3 bases at J, with 11 bases between the two ends. The germline gives CDR1 SNHLY, CDR2 FYNNEI. CDR3 length equals 15 residues. CDR3 loop: CASSERRPHTGELFF. DNA for the CDR3: TGTGCCAGCAGTGAGAGGCGTCCCCACACCGGGGAGCTGTTTTTT.

The chain links TRBV7-2 to TRBJ2-7; 7 bases map to TRBD1. V lost 5 bases and J lost 1; bases outside the gene matches: 8. Germline CDR1 reads SGHTA; CDR2 reads FQGNSA. The CDR3 length is 15 residues. CDR3 sequence reads: CASSTQAGGSYEQYF. The CDR3 DNA is TGTGCCAGCAGCACCCAAGCAGGGGGTTCCTACGAGCAGTACTTC.

The chain uses TRBV7-6 and TRBJ2-1, with 10 bases aligning to TRBD1. The trim removed 5 bases at V and 4 bases at J, leaving 8 bases unmatched. The CDR3 runs to 16 residues. Germline CDR1 reads SGHVS; CDR2 reads FNYEAQ. Written as DNA, the CDR3 is TGTGCCAGCAGCCCAAGGCGGGACAGGGGATACAATGAGCAGTTCTTC. It yields the protein CASSPRRDRGYNEQFF.

This clonotype has more than one count but fewer than ten. This chain joins TRBV7-2 and TRBJ2-3, with TRBD2 as a possible D gene (6 bases). Germline V gene data show CDR1 as SGHTA and CDR2 as FQGNSA. V shed 4 bases and J shed 3 bases, with 14 bases lying between them. CDR3 length: 15 residues. CDR3 loop: CASSSEFRGTDTQYF. CDR3 bases: TGTGCCAGCAGCTCAGAGTTCCGGGGGACAGATACGCAGTATTTT.

The chain combines TRBV20-1 with TRBJ1-4, with a tentative D call TRBD1 (6 bases). The germline V gene encodes CDR1 DFQATT and CDR2 SNEGSKA (reference sequence). This CDR3 contains 15 residues. Trimming pared 2 bases from V and 11 bases from J, leaving 21 bases between. The CDR3 nucleotides read TGCAGTGCTAGACCTCCCCGGCAGGGGAGAGACAAACTGTTTTTT. The encoded protein is CSARPPRQGRDKLFF.

The gene calls are TRBV2 and TRBJ1-1, with 7 bases identical to TRBD1. The V gene end was trimmed by 7 bases and the J gene end by 5 bases; junction bases not matched to a gene: 7. Germline-derived CDR1 and CDR2 are SNHLY and FYNNEI. The CDR3 spans 13 residues. CDR3 DNA: TGTGCCAGCATCGAGCAGGGGGTAACTGAAGCTTTCTTT. Encoded protein: CASIEQGVTEAFF.

V usage is TRBV19 and J usage is TRBJ2-1; the match to TRBD1 covers 9 bases. The CDR3 extends over 12 amino acids. With 4 bases clipped from V and 13 bases from J, the junction kept 5 bases outside the gene matches. From germline, CDR1 is LNHDA and CDR2 SQIVND (reference sequence). CDR3 nucleotides: TGTGCCAGTAGTACCAACAGGGGGCTCCAGTTCTTC. It codes for CASSTNRGLQFF. The variable domain in full, with the rest retrieved from reference TRBV19 and TRBJ2-1, is DGGITQSPKYLFRKEGQNVTLSCEQNLNHDAMYWYRQDPGQGLRLIYYSQIVNDFQKGDIAEGYSVSREKKESFPLTVTSAQKNPTAFYLCASSTNRGLQFFGPGTRLTVL.

This clonotype was counted between two and nine times. The J gene is TRBJ2-7, the V gene TRBV7-2; 9 bases line up with TRBD1. The trim removed 2 bases at V and 5 bases at J, leaving 7 bases unmatched. The CDR3 is 15 amino acids. CDR1 and CDR2 from the germline V gene are SGHTA and FQGNSA. DNA of the CDR3: TGTGCCAGCAGCTTATACAGGGGGCGGCACAACGAGCAGTACTTC. It is translated as CASSLYRGRHNEQYF.

This rearrangement joins TRBV24-1 to TRBJ1-1; tentatively, D is TRBD1 (5 bases). The CDR3 extends over 13 amino acids. The V and J ends lost 6 bases and 4 bases respectively, with 11 bases between them. Per germline, CDR1 KGHDR and CDR2 SFDVKD. CDR3 amino acids: CATSRGEGTEAFF. The CDR3 nucleotides read TGTGCCACCAGTAGGGGCGAGGGCACTGAAGCTTTCTTT.

V gene TRBV20-1 combines with J gene TRBJ1-6; the match to TRBD1 covers 9 bases. The CDR3 runs to 15 residues. Germline V CDR1 and CDR2: DFQATT, SNEGSKA (reference sequence). Trimming took 2 bases from V and 10 from J; bases not matched to a gene: 9. CDR3 bases: TGCAGTGCTAGAAAAGATGGGACAGGGAACTCACCCCTCCACTTT. This codes for CSARKDGTGNSPLHF.

In this sample, this clonotype turned up a few times. V usage is TRBV19 and J usage is TRBJ1-1; D gene ambiguous. The CDR3 contains 13 residues. V was cut by 9 bases and J by 4 bases, with 15 bases left in between. CDR1 and CDR2 (germline): LNHDA, SQIVND (reference sequence). The CDR3 is CASRSLPTTEAFF. DNA of the CDR3: TGTGCCAGCCGATCCCTCCCGACCACTGAAGCTTTCTTT.

The CDR3 protein is CASSLDNWQETQYF. CDR3 coding DNA: TGTGCCAGCAGCTTAGATAACTGGCAAGAGACCCAGTACTTC. The chain is built from TRBV11-2 and TRBJ2-5; D unclear. Trimming removed 0 bases at V and 2 bases at J, with 7 bases between. CDR3 length equals 14 residues. Germline assignment: CDR1 SGHAT and CDR2 FQNNGV.